The 22 T cell receptor beta chains listed next were all sequenced from one sample in a study of blood T cell repertoires in COVID-19. Profiled with immunoSEQ multiplex PCR; TCRdb holds only in-frame clones, not every one. This table has about 220,000 clones, approximately 81% appearing once. Sequences were obtained from peripheral blood. These receptors all come from a man in his thirties or forties with active or convalescent COVID-19.

This chain uses TRBV9 with TRBJ1-2, with a tentative D call TRBD1 (6 bases). Trimming cost V 2 bases and J 10 bases, with 15 bases left between them. CDR1 is SGDLS and CDR2 is YYNGEE in the germline V gene. CDR3 length equals 13 residues. CDR3 sequence reads: CASSVDPQGSYTF. In DNA form, the CDR3 reads TGTGCCAGCAGCGTCGACCCACAGGGTTCCTACACCTTC.

V and J are TRBV4-3 and TRBJ2-1, with D possibly TRBD2 on 7 matching bases. CDR1 and CDR2 from the germline V gene are LGHNA and YSLEER. The CDR3 is 16 residues long. Trimming cost V 0 bases and J 6 bases, with 15 bases left between them. CDR3 coding DNA: TGCGCCAGCAGCCAAGATAAGGGGGGGCCATTCAATGAGCAGTTCTTC. Residues: CASSQDKGGPFNEQFF.

The V call is TRBV2, the J call TRBJ2-7; TRBD2 might be the D (6 bases). Germline V lookup: CDR1 SNHLY, CDR2 FYNNEI. The CDR3 runs 13 residues. The V and J ends lost 7 bases and 2 bases respectively, with 12 bases between them. The CDR3 region is CASIRDSPYEQYF. The CDR3 coding sequence is TGTGCCAGCATCCGGGACTCTCCCTACGAGCAGTACTTC.

This chain links TRBV5-6 with TRBJ1-5; D unresolved. Trimming cost V 0 bases and J 5 bases, with 6 bases left between them. Germline loops: CDR1 SGHDT, CDR2 YYEEEE. This CDR3 region has 13 residues. The CDR3 coding sequence is TGTGCCAGCAGCTTGGACCGAGATCAGCCCCAGCATTTT. Amino acid sequence: CASSLDRDQPQHF. Looking up the rest from reference TRBV5-6 and TRBJ1-5 gives the full variable domain: DAGVTQSPTHLIKTRGQQVTLRCSPKSGHDTVSWYQQALGQGPQFIFQYYEEEERQRGNFPDRFSGHQFPNYSSELNVNALLLGDSALYLCASSLDRDQPQHFGDGTRLSIL.

The J gene is TRBJ1-2, the V gene TRBV2, with 8 bases identical to TRBD1. CDR1 and CDR2 (germline): SNHLY, FYNNEI. Germline trimming cut 7 bases from V and 2 bases from J; bases unmatched to any gene: 6. The CDR3 has 14 amino acids. This chain's CDR3 is CASTGQGGNYGYTF. DNA of the CDR3: TGTGCCAGCACTGGACAGGGAGGGAACTATGGCTACACCTTC. Full variable domain (remainder filled in from reference TRBV2 and TRBJ1-2): EPEVTQTPSHQVTQMGQEVILRCVPISNHLYFYWYRQILGQKVEFLVSFYNNEISEKSEIFDDQFSVERPDGSNFTLKIRSTKLEDSAMYFCASTGQGGNYGYTFGSGTRLTVV.

The chain combines TRBV5-1 with TRBJ2-7; possibly TRBD1 for D (5 bases). Germline lookup yields CDR1 SGHRS and CDR2 YFSETQ. CDR3 size: 12 residues. Between the trimmed V and J ends, which lost 4 bases and 4 bases, there was a span of 9 bases. The CDR3 spells CASSADTYEQYF. DNA of the CDR3: TGCGCCAGCAGCGCGGACACTTACGAGCAGTACTTC.

This clone was observed a handful of times. The DNA of the CDR3 is TGCGCCAGCAGCCAAAGAGGACTAGCGACAGATACGCAGTATTTT. This translates into CASSQRGLATDTQYF. This chain connects TRBV4-3 to TRBJ2-3, with 9 bases aligning to TRBD2. The CDR3 is 15 residues long. CDR1 LGHNA and CDR2 YSLEER come from the germline V gene. The V segment lost 2 bases and the J segment 3 bases; nucleotides outside the gene matches: 3.

The rearrangement uses TRBV7-9 and TRBJ2-2; D is unresolved. The CDR3 consists of 15 residues. Deletions cut 1 base from V and 0 bases from J, with 6 bases between. In germline, CDR1 is SEHNR, CDR2 FQNEAQ (reference sequence). The DNA of the CDR3 is TGTGCCAGCAGCTTAGGTCTATCGAACACCGGGGAGCTGTTTTTT. This translates into CASSLGLSNTGELFF.

This chain links TRBV7-6 with TRBJ2-5, with a possible D match to TRBD2 (5 bases). The CDR3 has 16 residues. The germline V gene has CDR1 SGHVS and CDR2 FNYEAQ. Trimming stripped 3 bases from V and 1 base from J, with 15 bases between. The CDR3 DNA reads TGTGCCAGCAGCTTTAACCCGTCGACTACCCAAGAGACCCAGTACTTC. Encoded protein: CASSFNPSTTQETQYF.

The chain links TRBV6-5 to TRBJ2-7; D gene unclear. The CDR3 loop spans 16 amino acids. Germline V gene sequence: CDR1 MNHEY, CDR2 SVGAGI. The V gene lost 2 bases and the J gene lost 3 bases, with 17 bases spanning the gap. The CDR3 loop is CASSYLSPTHLYEQYF. The CDR3 region has the DNA TGTGCCAGCAGTTACCTTAGCCCTACCCATCTCTACGAGCAGTACTTC.

CDR3 residues: CASSLASRLGRKETQYF. In DNA, the CDR3 is TGTGCCAGCAGCTTGGCCTCCCGACTAGGCCGAAAAGAGACCCAGTACTTC. The genes are TRBV5-4 and TRBJ2-5; TRBD2 might be the D (6 bases). This CDR3 has 17 residues. Germline CDR1 and CDR2: SGHNT and YYREEE (reference sequence). V was shortened by 0 bases and J by 3 bases, with 18 bases between the two germline ends. The full variable domain, rest sourced from reference TRBV5-4 and TRBJ2-5, is ETGVTQSPTHLIKTRGQQVTLRCSSQSGHNTVSWYQQALGQGPQFIFQYYREEENGRGNFPPRFSGLQFPNYSSELNVNALELDDSALYLCASSLASRLGRKETQYFGPGTRLLVL.

The rearrangement links TRBV3-1 (or the pseudogene TRBV3-2) to TRBJ2-3; TRBD2 matches 10 bases. This CDR3 region has 16 residues. Germline values: CDR1 LGHDT, CDR2 YNNKEL (reference sequence). Unmatched junction bases numbered 6, after V lost 4 bases and J lost 2 bases. The CDR3 region has the DNA TGTGCCAGCAGCCGCTTTAGCGGGGGGCTCACAGATACGCAGTATTTT. Its translation is CASSRFSGGLTDTQYF.

The chain recombines TRBV7-9 with TRBJ2-1, with 8 bases lining up with TRBD2. V dropped 3 bases and J dropped 4; count of bases not matched to a gene: 14. The CDR3 has 18 residues. Germline CDR1 SEHNR, CDR2 FQNEAQ (reference sequence). The CDR3 loop is CASSFSSGFAEKYNEQFF. The CDR3 bases are TGTGCCAGCAGCTTCTCTAGCGGGTTCGCCGAGAAATACAATGAGCAGTTCTTC.

The gene calls are TRBV21-1 and TRBJ2-7; the listed D gene, TRBD1, was not tested against the DNA. TRBV21-1 is labeled a pseudogene. CDR3 size: 19 residues. This CDR3 reads CASSPGSLFTGGIDYEQYF. For the CDR3, the DNA is TGTGCCAGCAGCCCTGGTAGCCTTTTTACAGGGGGCATAGACTACGAGCAGTACTTC.

This clone was counted only a few times. The rearrangement links TRBV2 to TRBJ2-7; D uncertain. Per the germline V gene, CDR1 is SNHLY and CDR2 is FYNNEI. The length of the CDR3 is 13 residues. V was clipped by 4 bases and J by 6 bases, with 13 bases between them. The CDR3 DNA sequence: TGTGCCAGCAGTGGCCGCGCCCCGGGCGAGCAGTACTTC. It specifies CASSGRAPGEQYF.

This sequence joins TRBV5-5 and TRBJ1-5; D is ambiguous. The germline CDR1 and CDR2 sequences are SGHKS and YYEKEE (reference sequence). CDR3 size: 14 residues. The ends were cut back, 2 bases at V and 4 bases at J, with 10 bases in the middle. The CDR3 protein is CASSLYGPNQPQHF. CDR3 nucleotides: TGTGCCAGCAGCTTATATGGGCCGAATCAGCCCCAGCATTTT. The full variable domain, in which reference TRBV5-5 and TRBJ1-5 provide the parts outside the CDR3, is DAGVTQSPTHLIKTRGQQVTLRCSPISGHKSVSWYQQVLGQGPQFIFQYYEKEERGRGNFPDRFSARQFPNYSSELNVNALLLGDSALYLCASSLYGPNQPQHFGDGTRLSIL.

The chain uses TRBV2 and TRBJ2-7, with TRBD1 identical over 8 bases. Per the germline V gene, CDR1 is SNHLY and CDR2 is FYNNEI. V shed 8 bases, J shed 7 bases, and the junction held 7 bases outside the gene matches. This CDR3 has 12 residues. This CDR3 reads CASVYRGWEQYF. The DNA for the CDR3 is TGTGCCAGCGTCTACAGGGGGTGGGAGCAGTACTTC.

The gene calls are TRBV30 and TRBJ2-2, with D hard to call. The CDR3 loop spans 11 amino acids. Germline loops: CDR1 GTSNPN, CDR2 SVGIG (reference sequence). Trimming left V 1 base short and J 7 bases short, with 4 bases between. The CDR3 bases are TGTGCCTGGAGTGATAACGGGGAGCTGTTTTTT. Its translation is CAWSDNGELFF.

The CDR3 region has the DNA TGTGCCAGGACCGGACTAGCGGGGGGCACAGATACGCAGTATTTT. This codes for CARTGLAGGTDTQYF. The chain is built from TRBV27 and TRBJ2-3; 13 positions agree with TRBD2. Germline assignment: CDR1 MNHEY and CDR2 SMNVEV (reference sequence). This CDR3 comprises 15 residues. Losses at the gene ends were 9 bases for V and 1 base for J; bases not matched to a gene: 4.

The chain couples TRBV6-6 to TRBJ1-2; 7 bases line up with TRBD1. CDR1 is MNHNY, CDR2 SVGAGI, per germline (reference sequence). Unmatched junction bases numbered 4, after V lost 0 bases and J lost 6 bases. The length of the CDR3 is 14 residues. The CDR3 coding sequence is TGTGCCAGCAGTTACTCGGGACAGTGGGATGGCTACACCTTC. This codes for CASSYSGQWDGYTF.

This rearrangement joins TRBV5-1 to TRBJ1-5; possible D gene TRBD1, 6 bases. Trimming cost V 5 bases and J 4 bases, with 16 bases left between them. Germline lookup yields CDR1 SGHRS and CDR2 YFSETQ. The CDR3 has 15 amino acids. This CDR3 is CASSSRTETNQPQHF. CDR3 coding DNA: TGCGCCAGCAGTTCGCGGACAGAAACTAATCAGCCCCAGCATTTT.

The J gene is TRBJ2-7, the V gene TRBV5-8; D is perhaps TRBD1 (5 bases). CDR1 is SGHTS, CDR2 YDEGEE, per germline. The CDR3 covers 13 residues. V was cut by 3 bases and J by 2 bases, with 9 bases left in between. The CDR3 sequence is CASSYQGTYEQYF. DNA of the CDR3: TGTGCCAGCAGCTACCAGGGTACCTACGAGCAGTACTTC.